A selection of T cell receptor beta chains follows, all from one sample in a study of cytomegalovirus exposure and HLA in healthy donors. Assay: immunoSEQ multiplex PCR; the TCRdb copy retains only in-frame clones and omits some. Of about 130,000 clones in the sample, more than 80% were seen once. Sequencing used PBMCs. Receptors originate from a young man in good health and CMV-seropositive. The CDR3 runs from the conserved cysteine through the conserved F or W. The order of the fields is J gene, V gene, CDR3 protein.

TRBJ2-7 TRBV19 CASSQGTGKNIYEQYF
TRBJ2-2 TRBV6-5 CASSWTGGTGELFF
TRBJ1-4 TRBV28 CASSFATGAPATNEKLFF
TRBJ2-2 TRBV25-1 CASSRGTGGGGSGELFF
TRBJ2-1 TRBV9 CASSAPLAGGSDEQFF
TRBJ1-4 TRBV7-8 CASSFSRGTASREKLFF
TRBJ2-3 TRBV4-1 CASSQGPGLEHKDTQYF
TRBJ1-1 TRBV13 CASSRGITEAFF
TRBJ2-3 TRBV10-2 CASSAGGGAVGDTQYF
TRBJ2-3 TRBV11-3 CASSDRTGPDTQYF
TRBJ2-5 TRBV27 CASSLVPGRRQETQYF
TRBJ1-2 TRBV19 CASLTGGGGYTF
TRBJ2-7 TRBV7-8 CASSLARWSYEQYF
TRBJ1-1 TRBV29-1 CSVETGNTEAFF
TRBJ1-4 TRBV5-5 CASSFMAGESEKLFF
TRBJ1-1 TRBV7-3 CASSSGTGLMNTEAFF
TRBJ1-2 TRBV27 CASSSLGTGNYGYTF
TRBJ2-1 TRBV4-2 CASSQAPAGGLNEQFF
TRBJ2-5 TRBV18 CASSPPTGYGTQYF
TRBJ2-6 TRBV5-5 CASSLGTGGSGANVLTF
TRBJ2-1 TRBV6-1 CASSEQGPYNEQFF
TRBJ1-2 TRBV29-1 CSVVSDRGYGYTF
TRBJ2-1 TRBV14 CASSQEWDSDNEQFF
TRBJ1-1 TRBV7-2 CASSFRDISEAFF
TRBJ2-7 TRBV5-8 CASSPNGIRDRVYEQYF
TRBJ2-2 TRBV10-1 CASSVSGTGELFF
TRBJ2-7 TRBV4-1 CASSQGYRTVYEQYF
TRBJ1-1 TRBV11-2 CASSPGQGMNTEAFF
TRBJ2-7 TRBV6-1 CASSEAYRGRASYEQYF
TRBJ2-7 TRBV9 CASSVGEGASSYEQYF
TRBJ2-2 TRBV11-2 CASSVWTGGANTGELFF